The clone carrying this T cell receptor beta chain was counted a single time. This CDR3 has 12 amino acids. The germline V and J ends were trimmed by 6 bases and 1 base, with 6 bases remaining between them. Germline V gene lookup returns CDR1 SNHLY and CDR2 FYNNEI. Methods used by the authors: Reference gene primer amplification gave nucleated cell count estimates. Profiling relied on immunoSEQ multiplex PCR, and the TCRdb table lists in-frame clones only, not all of them. The V and J calls and clone size are taken from that table; D and trimming were inferred from the DNA. The sample holds 160,000 or so clones, 80% to 90% seen once. This sample was included in a study of blood T cell repertoires in COVID-19. Study background: Material from acute and convalescent COVID-19 was sourced from the United States, Italy and Spain. Nucleic acid was either cDNA or gDNA, and it came from T cells, B-cell-depleted T cells, or PBMCs.

The sample taken for sequencing was peripheral blood. The TCR originated in a man aged 60-69 years with acute or convalescent COVID-19. The chain uses TRBV2 and TRBJ1-1; D is perhaps TRBD1 (5 bases). DNA for the CDR3: TGTGCCAGCAGGACAGCGAACACTGAAGCTTTCTTT. It specifies CASRTANTEAFF.